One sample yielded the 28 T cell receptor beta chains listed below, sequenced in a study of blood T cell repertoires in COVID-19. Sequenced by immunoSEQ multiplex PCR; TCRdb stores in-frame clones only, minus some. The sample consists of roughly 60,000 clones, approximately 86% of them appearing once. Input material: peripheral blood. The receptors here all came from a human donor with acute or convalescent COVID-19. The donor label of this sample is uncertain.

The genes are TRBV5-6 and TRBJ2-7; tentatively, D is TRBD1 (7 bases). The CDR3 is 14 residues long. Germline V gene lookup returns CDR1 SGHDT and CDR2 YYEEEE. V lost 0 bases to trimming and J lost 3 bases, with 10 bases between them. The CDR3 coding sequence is TGTGCCAGCAGCTTGGGTCAGGGGGGCTACGAGCAGTACTTC. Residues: CASSLGQGGYEQYF.

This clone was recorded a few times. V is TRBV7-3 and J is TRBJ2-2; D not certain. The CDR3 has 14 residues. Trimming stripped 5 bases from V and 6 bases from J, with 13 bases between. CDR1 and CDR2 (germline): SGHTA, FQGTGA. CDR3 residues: CASSPNRLAGELFF. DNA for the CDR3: TGTGCCAGCAGCCCTAACCGACTTGCCGGGGAGCTGTTTTTT.

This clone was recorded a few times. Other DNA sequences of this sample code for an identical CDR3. The CDR3 protein is CASSVGGRAPYEQYF. CDR3 nucleotide sequence: TGTGCCAGCAGCGTCGGCGGGAGGGCTCCCTACGAGCAGTACTTC. The chain recombines TRBV9 with TRBJ2-7; TRBD2 aligns across 9 bases. Germline CDR1 SGDLS, CDR2 YYNGEE. The CDR3 runs 15 residues. V shed 2 bases and J 2 bases; nucleotides not matched to a gene: 5.

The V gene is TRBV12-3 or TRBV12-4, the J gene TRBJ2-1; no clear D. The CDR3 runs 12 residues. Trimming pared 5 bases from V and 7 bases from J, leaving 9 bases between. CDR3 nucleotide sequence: TGTGCCAGCAGTCCTCAGTATAATGAGCAGTTCTTC. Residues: CASSPQYNEQFF.

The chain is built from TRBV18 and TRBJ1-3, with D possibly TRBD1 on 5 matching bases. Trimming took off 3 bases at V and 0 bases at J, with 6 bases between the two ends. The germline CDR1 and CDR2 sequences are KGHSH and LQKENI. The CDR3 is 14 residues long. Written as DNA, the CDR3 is TGTGCCAGCTCACCGACAGACTCTGGAAACACCATATATTTT. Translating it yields CASSPTDSGNTIYF.

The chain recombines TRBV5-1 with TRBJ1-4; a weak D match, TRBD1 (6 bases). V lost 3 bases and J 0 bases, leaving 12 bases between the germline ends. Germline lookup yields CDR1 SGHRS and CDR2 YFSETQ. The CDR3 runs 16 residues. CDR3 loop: CASSSDRPATNEKLFF. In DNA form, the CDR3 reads TGCGCCAGCAGCTCCGACAGGCCTGCAACTAATGAAAAACTGTTTTTT.

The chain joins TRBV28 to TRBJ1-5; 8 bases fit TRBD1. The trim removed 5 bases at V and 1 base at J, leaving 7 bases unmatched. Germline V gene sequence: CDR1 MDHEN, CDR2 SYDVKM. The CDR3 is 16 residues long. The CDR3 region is CASSPRTGISNQPQHF. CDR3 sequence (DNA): TGTGCCAGCAGTCCTAGGACAGGGATCAGCAATCAGCCCCAGCATTTT. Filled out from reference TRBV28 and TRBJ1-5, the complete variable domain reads DVKVTQSSRYLVKRTGEKVFLECVQDMDHENMFWYRQDPGLGLRLIYFSYDVKMKEKGDIPEGYSVSREKKERFSLILESASTNQTSMYLCASSPRTGISNQPQHFGDGTRLSIL.

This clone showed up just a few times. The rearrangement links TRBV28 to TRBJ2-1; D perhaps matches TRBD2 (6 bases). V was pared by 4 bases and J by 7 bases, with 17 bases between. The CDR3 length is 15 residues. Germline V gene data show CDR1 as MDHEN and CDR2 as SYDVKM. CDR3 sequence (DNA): TGTGCCAGCAGTTACCACCGGCGGGAAGGTAATGAGCAGTTCTTC. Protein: CASSYHRREGNEQFF.

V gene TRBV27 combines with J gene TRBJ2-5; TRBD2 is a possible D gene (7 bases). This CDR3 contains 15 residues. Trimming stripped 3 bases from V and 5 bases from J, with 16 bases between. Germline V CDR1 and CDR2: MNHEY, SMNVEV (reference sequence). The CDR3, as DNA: TGTGCCAGCAGTTTTGTATGGGGGGGCGGGGAGACCCAGTACTTC. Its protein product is CASSFVWGGGETQYF.

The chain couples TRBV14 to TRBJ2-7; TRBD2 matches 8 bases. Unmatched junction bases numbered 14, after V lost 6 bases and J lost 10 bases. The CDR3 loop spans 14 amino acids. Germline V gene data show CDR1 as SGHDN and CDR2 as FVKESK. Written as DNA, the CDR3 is TGTGCCAGCAGTACCTCAGGTTCTGGACTAGCTCAGTACTTC. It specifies CASSTSGSGLAQYF.

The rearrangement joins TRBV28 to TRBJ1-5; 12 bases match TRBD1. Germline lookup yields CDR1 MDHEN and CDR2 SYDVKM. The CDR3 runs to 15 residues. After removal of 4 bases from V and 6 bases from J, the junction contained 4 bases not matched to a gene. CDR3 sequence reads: CASSSRDRGPQPQHF. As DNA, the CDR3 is TGTGCCAGCAGTTCCCGGGACAGGGGGCCTCAGCCCCAGCATTTT.

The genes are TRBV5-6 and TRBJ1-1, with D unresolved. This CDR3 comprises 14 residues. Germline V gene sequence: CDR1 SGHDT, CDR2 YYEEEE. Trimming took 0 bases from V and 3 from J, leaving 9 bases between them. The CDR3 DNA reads TGTGCCAGCAGCTTGGCCGGGGTGGACACTGAAGCTTTCTTT. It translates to CASSLAGVDTEAFF.

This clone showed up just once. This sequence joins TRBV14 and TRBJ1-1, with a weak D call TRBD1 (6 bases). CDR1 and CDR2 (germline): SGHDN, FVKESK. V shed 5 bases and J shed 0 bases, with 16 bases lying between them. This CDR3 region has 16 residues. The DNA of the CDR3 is TGTGCCAGCAGCGCCAGGCCGGACAGAATGAACACTGAAGCTTTCTTT. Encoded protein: CASSARPDRMNTEAFF.

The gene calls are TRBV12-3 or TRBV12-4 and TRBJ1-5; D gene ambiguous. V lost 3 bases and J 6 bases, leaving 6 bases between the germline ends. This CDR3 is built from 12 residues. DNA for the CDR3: TGTGCCAGCAGTTTTGGAGGTCAGCCCCAGCATTTT. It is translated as CASSFGGQPQHF.

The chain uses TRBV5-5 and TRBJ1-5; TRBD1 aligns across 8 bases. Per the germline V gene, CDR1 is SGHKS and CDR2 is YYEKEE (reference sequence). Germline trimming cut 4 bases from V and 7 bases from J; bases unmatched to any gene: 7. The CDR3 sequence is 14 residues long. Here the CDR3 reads CASSPRTGPQPQHF. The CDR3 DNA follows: TGTGCCAGCAGCCCAAGGACAGGGCCCCAGCCCCAGCATTTT.

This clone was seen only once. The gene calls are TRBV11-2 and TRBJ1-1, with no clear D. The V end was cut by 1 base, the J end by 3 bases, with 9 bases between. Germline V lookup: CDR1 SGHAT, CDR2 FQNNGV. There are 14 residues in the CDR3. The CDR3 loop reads CASSLAGGYTEAFF. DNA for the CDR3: TGTGCCAGCAGCTTAGCCGGCGGATACACTGAAGCTTTCTTT.

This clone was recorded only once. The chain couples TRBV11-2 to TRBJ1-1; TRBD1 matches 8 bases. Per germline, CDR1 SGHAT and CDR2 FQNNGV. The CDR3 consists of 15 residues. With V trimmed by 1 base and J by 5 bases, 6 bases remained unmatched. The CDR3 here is CASSLATGGWTEAFF. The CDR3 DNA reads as TGTGCCAGCAGCTTAGCCACAGGGGGTTGGACTGAAGCTTTCTTT.

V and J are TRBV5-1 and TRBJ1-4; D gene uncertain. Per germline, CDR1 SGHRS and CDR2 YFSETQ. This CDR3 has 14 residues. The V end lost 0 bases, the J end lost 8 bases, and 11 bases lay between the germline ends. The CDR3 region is CASSLEPAGEKLFF. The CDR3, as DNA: TGCGCCAGCAGCTTGGAACCCGCCGGGGAAAAACTGTTTTTT.

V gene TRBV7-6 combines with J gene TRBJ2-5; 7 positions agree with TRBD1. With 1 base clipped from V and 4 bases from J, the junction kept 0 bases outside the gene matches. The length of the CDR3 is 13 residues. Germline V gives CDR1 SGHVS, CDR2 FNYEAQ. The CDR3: CASSLGTGETQYF. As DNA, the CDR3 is TGTGCCAGCAGCTTAGGGACAGGAGAGACCCAGTACTTC. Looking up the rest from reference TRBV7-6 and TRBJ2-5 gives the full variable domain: GAGVSQSPRYKVTKRGQDVALRCDPISGHVSLYWYRQALGQGPEFLTYFNYEAQQDKSGLPNDRFSAERPEGSISTLTIQRTEQRDSAMYRCASSLGTGETQYFGPGTRLLVL.

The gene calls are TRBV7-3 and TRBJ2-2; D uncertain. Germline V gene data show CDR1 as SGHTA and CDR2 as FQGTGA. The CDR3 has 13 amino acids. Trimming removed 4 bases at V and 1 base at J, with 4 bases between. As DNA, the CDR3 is TGTGCCAGCAGCTCGGGGAACACCGGGGAGCTGTTTTTT. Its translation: CASSSGNTGELFF.

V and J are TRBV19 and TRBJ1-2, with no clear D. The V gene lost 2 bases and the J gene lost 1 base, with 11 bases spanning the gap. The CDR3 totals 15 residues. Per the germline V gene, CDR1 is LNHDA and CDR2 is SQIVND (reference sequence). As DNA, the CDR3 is TGTGCCAGTAGTATACGAACAGATGGTAACTATGGCTACACCTTC. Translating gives CASSIRTDGNYGYTF.

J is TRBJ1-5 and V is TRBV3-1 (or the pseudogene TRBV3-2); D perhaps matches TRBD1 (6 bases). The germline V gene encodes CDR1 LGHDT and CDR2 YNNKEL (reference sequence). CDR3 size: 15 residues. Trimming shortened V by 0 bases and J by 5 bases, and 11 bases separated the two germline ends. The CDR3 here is CASSQDRDTYQPQHF. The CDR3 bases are TGTGCCAGCAGCCAAGATCGGGACACATATCAGCCCCAGCATTTT.

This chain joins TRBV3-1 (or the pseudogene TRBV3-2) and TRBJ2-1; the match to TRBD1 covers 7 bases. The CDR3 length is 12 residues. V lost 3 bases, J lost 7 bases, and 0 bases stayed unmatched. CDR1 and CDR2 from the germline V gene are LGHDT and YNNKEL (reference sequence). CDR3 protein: CASSQTGNEQFF. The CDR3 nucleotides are TGTGCCAGCAGCCAGACAGGGAATGAGCAGTTCTTC.

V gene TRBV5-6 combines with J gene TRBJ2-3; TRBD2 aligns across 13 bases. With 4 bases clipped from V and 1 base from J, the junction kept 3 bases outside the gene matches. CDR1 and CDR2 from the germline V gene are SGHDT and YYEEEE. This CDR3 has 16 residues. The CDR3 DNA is TGTGCCAGCAGCGTTACTAGCGGGGGGGGCACAGATACGCAGTATTTT. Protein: CASSVTSGGGTDTQYF.

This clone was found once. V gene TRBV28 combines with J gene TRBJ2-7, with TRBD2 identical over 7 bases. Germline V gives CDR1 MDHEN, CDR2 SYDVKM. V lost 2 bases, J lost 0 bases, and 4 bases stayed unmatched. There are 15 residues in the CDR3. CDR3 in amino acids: CASSLAGVNSYEQYF. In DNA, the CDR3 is TGTGCCAGCAGTTTAGCGGGAGTGAACTCCTACGAGCAGTACTTC.

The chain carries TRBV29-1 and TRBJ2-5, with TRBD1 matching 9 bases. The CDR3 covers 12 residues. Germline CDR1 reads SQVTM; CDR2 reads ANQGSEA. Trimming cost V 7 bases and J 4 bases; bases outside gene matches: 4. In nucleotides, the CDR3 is TGCAGCGCCAGGACAGGGGCAGAGACCCAGTACTTC. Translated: CSARTGAETQYF. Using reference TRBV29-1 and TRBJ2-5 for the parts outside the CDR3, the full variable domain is SAVISQKPSRDICQRGTSLTIQCQVDSQVTMMFWYRQQPGQSLTLIATANQGSEATYESGFVIDKFPISRPNLTFSTLTVSNMSPEDSSIYLCSARTGAETQYFGPGTRLLVL.

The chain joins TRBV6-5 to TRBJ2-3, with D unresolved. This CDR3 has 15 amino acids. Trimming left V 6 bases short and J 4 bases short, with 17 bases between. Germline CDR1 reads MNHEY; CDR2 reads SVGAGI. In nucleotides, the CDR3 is TGTGCCAGCAGCCCAAACCTCGAGGTAGCAGATACGCAGTATTTT. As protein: CASSPNLEVADTQYF.

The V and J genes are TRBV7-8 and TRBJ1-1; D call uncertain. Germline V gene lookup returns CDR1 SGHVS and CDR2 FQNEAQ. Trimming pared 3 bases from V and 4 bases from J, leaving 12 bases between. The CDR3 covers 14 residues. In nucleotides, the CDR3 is TGTGCCAGCAGCTTCCGGGAGGGCAGCACTGAAGCTTTCTTT. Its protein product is CASSFREGSTEAFF.